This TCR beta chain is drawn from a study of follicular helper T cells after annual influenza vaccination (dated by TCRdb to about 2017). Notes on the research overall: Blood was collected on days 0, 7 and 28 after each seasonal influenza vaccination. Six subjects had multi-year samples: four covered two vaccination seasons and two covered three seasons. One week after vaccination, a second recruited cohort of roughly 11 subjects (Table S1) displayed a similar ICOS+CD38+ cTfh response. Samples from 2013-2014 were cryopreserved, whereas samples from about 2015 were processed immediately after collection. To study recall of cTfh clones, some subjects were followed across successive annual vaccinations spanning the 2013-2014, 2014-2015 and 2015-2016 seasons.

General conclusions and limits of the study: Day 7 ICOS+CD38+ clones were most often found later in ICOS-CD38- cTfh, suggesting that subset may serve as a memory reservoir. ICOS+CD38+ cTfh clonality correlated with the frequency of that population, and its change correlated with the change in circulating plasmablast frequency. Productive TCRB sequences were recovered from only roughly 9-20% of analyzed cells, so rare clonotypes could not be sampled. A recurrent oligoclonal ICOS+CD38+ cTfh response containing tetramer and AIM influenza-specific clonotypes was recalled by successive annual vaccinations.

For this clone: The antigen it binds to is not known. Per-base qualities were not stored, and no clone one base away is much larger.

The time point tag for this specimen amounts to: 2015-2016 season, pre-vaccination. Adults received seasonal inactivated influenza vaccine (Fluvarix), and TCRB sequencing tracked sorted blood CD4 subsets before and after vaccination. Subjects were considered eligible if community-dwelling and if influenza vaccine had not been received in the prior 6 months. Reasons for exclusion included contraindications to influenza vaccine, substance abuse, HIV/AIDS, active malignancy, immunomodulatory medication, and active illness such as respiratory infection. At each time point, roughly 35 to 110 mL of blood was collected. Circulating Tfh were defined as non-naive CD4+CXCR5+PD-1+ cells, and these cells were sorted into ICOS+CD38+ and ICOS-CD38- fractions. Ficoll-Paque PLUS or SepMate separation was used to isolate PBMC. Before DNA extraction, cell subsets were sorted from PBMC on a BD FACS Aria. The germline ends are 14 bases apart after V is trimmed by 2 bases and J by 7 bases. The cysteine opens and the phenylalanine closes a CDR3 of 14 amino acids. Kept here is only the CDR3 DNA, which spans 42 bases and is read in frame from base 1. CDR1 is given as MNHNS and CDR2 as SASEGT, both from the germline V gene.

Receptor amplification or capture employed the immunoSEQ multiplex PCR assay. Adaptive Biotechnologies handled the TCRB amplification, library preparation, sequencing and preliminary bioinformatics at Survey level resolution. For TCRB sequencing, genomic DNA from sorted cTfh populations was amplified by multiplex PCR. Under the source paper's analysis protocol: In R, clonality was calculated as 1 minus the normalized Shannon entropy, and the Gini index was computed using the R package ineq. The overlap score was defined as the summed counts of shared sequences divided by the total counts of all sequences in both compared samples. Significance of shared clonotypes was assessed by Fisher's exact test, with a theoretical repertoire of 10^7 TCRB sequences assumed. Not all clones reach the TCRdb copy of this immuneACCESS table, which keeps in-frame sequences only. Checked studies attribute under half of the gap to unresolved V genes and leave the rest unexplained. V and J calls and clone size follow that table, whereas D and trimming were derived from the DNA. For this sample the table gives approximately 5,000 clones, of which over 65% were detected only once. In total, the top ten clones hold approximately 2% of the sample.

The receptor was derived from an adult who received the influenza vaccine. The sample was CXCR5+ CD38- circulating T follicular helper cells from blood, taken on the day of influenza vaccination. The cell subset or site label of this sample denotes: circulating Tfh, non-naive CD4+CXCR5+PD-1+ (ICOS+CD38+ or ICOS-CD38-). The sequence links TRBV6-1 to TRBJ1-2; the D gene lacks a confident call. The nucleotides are TGTGCCAGCAGTGAAATGTCGATCGATTCTGGCTACACCTTC. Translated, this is CASSEMSIDSGYTF.